This record looks at one T cell receptor beta chain sequence and its context. Its target is unknown. The germline V gene encodes CDR1 SEHNR and CDR2 FQNEAQ (reference sequence). V dropped 0 bases and J dropped 2 bases, with 7 bases sitting between them. This CDR3 comprises 14 residues. This sample stems from a study of T cell responses to AZD1222 COVID-19 vaccine. Points from the study as a whole: Spike-wide coverage was observed for vaccine-associated CD4 TCRs, with dominant responses at 160-218 and 743-854. Clonal diversity was possibly underestimated; the donors were predominantly white British and more often female.

Only in-frame clones appear in the TCRdb table, and some are missing; sequencing was by immunoSEQ multiplex PCR. Of fewer than 200,000 clones detected, 90% to 95% appear once; the ten largest clones hold less than 3%. This sample comprised peripheral blood, obtained on day 0 of AZD1222 vaccination. The chain employs TRBV7-9 and TRBJ1-2; D is uncertain. This sequence originates from an adult in good health. The CDR3 here is CASSLAASNYGYTF. In DNA, the CDR3 is TGTGCCAGCAGCTTAGCGGCGTCGAACTATGGCTACACCTTC.